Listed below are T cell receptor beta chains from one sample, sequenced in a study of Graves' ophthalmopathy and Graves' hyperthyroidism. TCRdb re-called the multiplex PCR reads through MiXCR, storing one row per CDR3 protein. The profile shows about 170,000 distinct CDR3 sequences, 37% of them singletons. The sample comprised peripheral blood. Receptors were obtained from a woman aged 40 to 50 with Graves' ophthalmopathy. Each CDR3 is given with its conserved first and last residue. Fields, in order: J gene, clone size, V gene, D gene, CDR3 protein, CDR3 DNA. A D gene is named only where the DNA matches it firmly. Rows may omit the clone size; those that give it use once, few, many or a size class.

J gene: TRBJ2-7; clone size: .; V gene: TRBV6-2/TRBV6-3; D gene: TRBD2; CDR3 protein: CASSYGGPGGSEQYF; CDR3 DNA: TGTGCCAGCAGTTACGGCGGGCCGGGGGGGAGCGAGCAGTACTTC
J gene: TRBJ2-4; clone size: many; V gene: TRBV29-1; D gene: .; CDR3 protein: CSALPSGAENIQYF; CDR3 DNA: TGCAGCGCCCTCCCTTCGGGGGCCGAAAACATTCAGTACTTC
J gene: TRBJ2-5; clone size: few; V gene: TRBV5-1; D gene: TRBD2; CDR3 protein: CASSFGPSGMQETQYF; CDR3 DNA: TGCGCCAGCAGCTTCGGCCCTAGCGGTATGCAAGAGACCCAGTACTTC
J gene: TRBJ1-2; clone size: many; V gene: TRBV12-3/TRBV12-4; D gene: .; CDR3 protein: CASSSGRASVRSNYGYTF; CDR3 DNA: TGTGCCAGCAGTTCGGGCAGGGCCTCCGTTCGGTCTAACTATGGCTACACCTTC
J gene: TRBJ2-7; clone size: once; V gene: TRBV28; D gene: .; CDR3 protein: CASTAEVRGFPNF; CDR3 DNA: TGTGCCAGCACCGCCGAAGTCAGGGGATTTCCGAACTTC
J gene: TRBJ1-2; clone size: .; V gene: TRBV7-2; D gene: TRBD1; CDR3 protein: CASSQGANYGYTF; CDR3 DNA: TGTGCCAGCAGCCAGGGGGCTAACTATGGCTACACCTTC
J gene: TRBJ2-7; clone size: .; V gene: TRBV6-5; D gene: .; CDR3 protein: CASSYSQASNEQYF; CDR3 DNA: TGTGCCAGCAGTTACTCGCAGGCCTCTAACGAGCAGTACTTC
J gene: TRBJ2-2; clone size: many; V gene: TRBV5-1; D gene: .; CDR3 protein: CASSLVSGTGELFF; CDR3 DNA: TGCGCCAGCAGCTTGGTTTCAGGGACCGGGGAGCTGTTTTTT
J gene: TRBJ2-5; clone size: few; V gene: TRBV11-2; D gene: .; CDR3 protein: CASTPFRGGVEVETQYF; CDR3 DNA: TGTGCCAGCACCCCGTTTCGTGGGGGCGTGGAAGTGGAGACCCAGTACTTC
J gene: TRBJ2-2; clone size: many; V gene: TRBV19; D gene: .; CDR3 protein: CATQYGNTGELFF; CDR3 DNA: TGTGCCACCCAATACGGGAACACCGGGGAGCTGTTTTTT
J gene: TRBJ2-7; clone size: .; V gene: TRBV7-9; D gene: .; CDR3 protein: CASSLVHYEQYF; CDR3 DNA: TGTGCCAGCAGCTTAGTCCACTACGAGCAGTACTTC
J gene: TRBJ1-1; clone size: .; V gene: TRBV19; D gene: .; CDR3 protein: CASSVGRNTEAFF; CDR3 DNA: TGTGCCAGTAGTGTGGGGAGGAACACTGAAGCTTTCTTT
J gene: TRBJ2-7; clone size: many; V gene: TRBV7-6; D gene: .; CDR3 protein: CASSSLPAGYEQYF; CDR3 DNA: TGTGCCAGCAGCTCCCTCCCAGCGGGCTACGAGCAGTACTTC
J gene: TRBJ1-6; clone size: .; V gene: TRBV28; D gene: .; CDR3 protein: CASSLAGPNSPLHF; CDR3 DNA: TGTGCCAGCAGTTTGGCAGGGCCGAACTCACCCCTCCACTTT
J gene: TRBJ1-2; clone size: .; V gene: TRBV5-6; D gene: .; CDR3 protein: CASSFGQGGPDYGYTF; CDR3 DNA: TGTGCCAGCAGCTTTGGCCAAGGGGGGCCTGACTATGGCTACACCTTC
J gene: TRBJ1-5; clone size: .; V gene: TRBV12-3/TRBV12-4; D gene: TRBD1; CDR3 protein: CASRSTGGNNQPQHF; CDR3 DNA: TGTGCCAGCAGAAGTACAGGGGGAAACAATCAGCCCCAGCATTTT
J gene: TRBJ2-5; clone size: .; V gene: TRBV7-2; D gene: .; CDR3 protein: CASSSVTQETQYF; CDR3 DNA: TGTGCCAGCAGCTCAGTTACCCAAGAGACCCAGTACTTC
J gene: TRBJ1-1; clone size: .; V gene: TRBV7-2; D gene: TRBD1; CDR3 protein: CASSLGGTGGTEAFF; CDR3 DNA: TGTGCCAGCAGCTTAGGGGGGACAGGGGGGACTGAAGCTTTCTTT
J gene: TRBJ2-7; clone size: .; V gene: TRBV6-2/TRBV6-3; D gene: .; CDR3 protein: CASSSWTDPYEQYF; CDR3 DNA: TGTGCCAGCAGTTCATGGACGGACCCCTACGAGCAGTACTTC
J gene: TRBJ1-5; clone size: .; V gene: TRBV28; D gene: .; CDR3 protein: CASSNGQFSQPQHF; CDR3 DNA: TGTGCCAGCAGCAACGGACAGTTTAGTCAGCCCCAGCATTTT
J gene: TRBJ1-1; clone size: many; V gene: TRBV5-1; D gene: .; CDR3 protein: CASSPQDPRTEAFF; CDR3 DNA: TGCGCCAGCAGCCCCCAGGACCCGCGCACTGAAGCTTTCTTT
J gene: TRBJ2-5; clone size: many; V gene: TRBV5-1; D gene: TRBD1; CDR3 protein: CASRTGTEETQYF; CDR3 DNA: TGCGCCAGCCGGACCGGGACAGAGGAGACCCAGTACTTC
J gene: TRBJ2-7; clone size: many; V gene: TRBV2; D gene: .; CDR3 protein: CASRAGWLQYF; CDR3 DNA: TGTGCCAGCAGGGCCGGTTGGCTGCAGTACTTC
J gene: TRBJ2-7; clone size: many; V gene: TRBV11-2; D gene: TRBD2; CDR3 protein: CASSLVPPGGQGYEQYF; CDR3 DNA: TGTGCCAGCAGCTTAGTTCCCCCGGGAGGCCAGGGCTACGAGCAGTACTTC
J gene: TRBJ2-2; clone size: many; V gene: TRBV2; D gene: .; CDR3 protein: CASSSQRFLQGGELFF; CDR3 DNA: TGTGCCAGCAGTTCTCAGCGGTTCCTACAGGGCGGGGAGCTGTTTTTT
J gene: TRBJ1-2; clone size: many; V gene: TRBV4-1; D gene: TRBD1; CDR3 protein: CASSPTPGQGASYGYTF; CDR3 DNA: TGCGCCAGCAGCCCAACCCCGGGACAGGGTGCCAGCTATGGCTACACCTTC
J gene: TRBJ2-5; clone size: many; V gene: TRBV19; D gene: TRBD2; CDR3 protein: CASSGRGGASETQYF; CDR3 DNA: TGTGCCAGTAGTGGGCGCGGGGGGGCCTCGGAGACCCAGTACTTC
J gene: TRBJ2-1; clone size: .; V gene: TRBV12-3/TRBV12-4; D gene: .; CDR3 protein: CASSFTNEQFF; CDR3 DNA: TGTGCCAGCAGTTTTACCAATGAGCAGTTCTTC
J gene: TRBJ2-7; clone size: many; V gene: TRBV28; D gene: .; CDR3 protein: CASRPNPYEQYF; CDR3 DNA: TGTGCCAGCAGGCCAAACCCCTACGAGCAGTACTTC
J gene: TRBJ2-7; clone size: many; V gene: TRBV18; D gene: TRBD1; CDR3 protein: CASSLGTASEQYF; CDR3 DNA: TGTGCCAGCTCGCTCGGGACAGCCAGCGAGCAGTACTTC
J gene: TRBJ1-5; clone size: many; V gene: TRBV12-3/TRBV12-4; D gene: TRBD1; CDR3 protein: CASSSLLTGNNQPQHF; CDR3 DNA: TGTGCCAGCAGTTCTCTCTTGACAGGGAATAATCAGCCCCAGCATTTT
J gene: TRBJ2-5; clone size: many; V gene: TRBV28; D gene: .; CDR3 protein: CASTARRAIWAQYF; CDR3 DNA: TGTGCCAGCACCGCCCGACGGGCAATTTGGGCCCAGTACTTC
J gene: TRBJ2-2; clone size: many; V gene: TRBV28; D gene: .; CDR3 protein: CASSLFGRDGELFF; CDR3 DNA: TGTGCCAGCAGTTTATTTGGAAGGGACGGGGAGCTGTTTTTT
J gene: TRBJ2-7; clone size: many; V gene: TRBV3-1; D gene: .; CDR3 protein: CASSQSGTSWEQYF; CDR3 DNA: TGTGCCAGCAGCCAGTCAGGGACGAGCTGGGAGCAGTACTTC
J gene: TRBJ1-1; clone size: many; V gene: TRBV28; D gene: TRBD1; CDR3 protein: CASTSGQGFTEAFF; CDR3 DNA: TGTGCCAGCACCTCCGGACAGGGGTTCACTGAAGCTTTCTTT
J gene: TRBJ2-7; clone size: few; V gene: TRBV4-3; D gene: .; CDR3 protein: CASSPAVQATTDYEQYF; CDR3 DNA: TGCGCCAGCAGCCCAGCGGTACAGGCCACAACGGACTACGAGCAGTACTTC
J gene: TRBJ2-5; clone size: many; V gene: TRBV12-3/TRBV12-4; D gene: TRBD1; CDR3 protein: CASSSWETGGSETQYF; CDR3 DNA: TGTGCCAGCAGTTCTTGGGAGACAGGGGGAAGCGAGACCCAGTACTTC
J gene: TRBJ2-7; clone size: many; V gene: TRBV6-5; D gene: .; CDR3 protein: CASSYSGSLNEQYF; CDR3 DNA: TGTGCCAGCAGTTATTCAGGGTCTCTAAACGAGCAGTACTTC
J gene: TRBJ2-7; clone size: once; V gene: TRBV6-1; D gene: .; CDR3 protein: CASRNRRAPTYEQYF; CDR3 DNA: TGTGCCAGCAGGAATAGGAGGGCCCCTACCTACGAGCAGTACTTC
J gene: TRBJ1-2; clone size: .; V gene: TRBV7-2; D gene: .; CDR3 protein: CASSARQDPYGYTF; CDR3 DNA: TGTGCCAGCAGCGCCCGACAGGACCCCTATGGCTACACCTTC
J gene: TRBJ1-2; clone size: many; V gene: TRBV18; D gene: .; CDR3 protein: CASSPGFGYTF; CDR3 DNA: TGTGCCAGCTCACCGGGGTTCGGCTACACCTTC
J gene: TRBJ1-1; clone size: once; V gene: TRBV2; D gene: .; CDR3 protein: CASREDLDYTEAFF; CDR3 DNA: TGTGCCAGCAGGGAGGACCTGGATTACACTGAAGCTTTCTTT
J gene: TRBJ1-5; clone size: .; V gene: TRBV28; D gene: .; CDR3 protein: CAVDRGNQPQHF; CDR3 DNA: TGTGCCGTCGATAGGGGCAATCAGCCCCAGCATTTT
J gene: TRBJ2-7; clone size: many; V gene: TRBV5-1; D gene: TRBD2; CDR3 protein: CASSLAPRTSGNYEQYF; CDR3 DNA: TGCGCCAGCAGCTTGGCCCCTAGGACTAGCGGGAACTACGAGCAGTACTTC
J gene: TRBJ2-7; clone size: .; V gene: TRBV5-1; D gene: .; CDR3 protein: CASSLSQPYEQYF; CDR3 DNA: TGCGCCAGCAGCTTGTCGCAACCCTACGAGCAGTACTTC
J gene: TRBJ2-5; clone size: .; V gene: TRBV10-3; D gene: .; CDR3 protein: CAISEGGAGPETQYF; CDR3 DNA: TGTGCCATCAGTGAAGGAGGAGCGGGTCCGGAGACCCAGTACTTC
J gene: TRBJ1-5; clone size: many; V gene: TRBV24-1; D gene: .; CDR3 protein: CATQNSNQPQHF; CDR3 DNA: TGTGCCACACAGAATAGCAATCAGCCCCAGCATTTT
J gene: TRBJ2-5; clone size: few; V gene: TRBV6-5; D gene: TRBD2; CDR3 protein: CASSSSGRGETQYF; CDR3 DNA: TGTGCCAGCAGTTCGAGCGGGAGAGGGGAGACCCAGTACTTC